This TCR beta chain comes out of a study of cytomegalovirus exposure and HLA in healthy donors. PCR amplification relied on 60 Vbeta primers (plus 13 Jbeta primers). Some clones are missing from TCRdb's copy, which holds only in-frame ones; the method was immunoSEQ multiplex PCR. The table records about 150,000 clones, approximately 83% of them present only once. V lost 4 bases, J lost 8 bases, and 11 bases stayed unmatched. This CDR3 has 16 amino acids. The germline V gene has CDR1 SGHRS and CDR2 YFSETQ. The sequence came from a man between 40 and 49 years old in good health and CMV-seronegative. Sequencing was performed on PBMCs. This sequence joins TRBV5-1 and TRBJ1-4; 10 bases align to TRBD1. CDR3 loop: CASSPRQGALGEKLFF. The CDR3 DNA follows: TGCGCCAGCAGCCCGCGACAGGGGGCGCTGGGGGAAAAACTGTTTTTT. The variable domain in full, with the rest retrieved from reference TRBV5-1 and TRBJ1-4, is KAGVTQTPRYLIKTRGQQVTLSCSPISGHRSVSWYQQTPGQGLQFLFEYFSETQRNKGNFPGRFSGRQFSNSRSEMNVSTLELGDSALYLCASSPRQGALGEKLFFGSGTQLSVL.